This T cell receptor (beta chain) is from a study of blood T cell repertoires in COVID-19. Study-level background: Sites in the United States, Italy and Spain provided acute and convalescent COVID-19 samples. In each case, the material was cDNA or gDNA derived from T cells, B-cell-depleted T cells, or PBMCs.

Germline lookup yields CDR1 SGDLS and CDR2 YYNGEE. With 4 bases removed from V and 5 bases from J, the gap between germline ends came to 12 bases. This CDR3 region has 13 residues. In the original processing: Amplification from reference gene primers served as the basis for estimated nucleated cell counts. The table came from immunoSEQ multiplex PCR; TCRdb's copy has only in-frame clones and leaves some out. V and J calls and clone size are as listed in that table; D and trimming were resolved from the DNA. This sample has some 120,000 clones, with around 80% found just once. This TCR was sampled from a man between 65 and 85 years old with active or convalescent COVID-19. Sequenced sample: peripheral blood. V gene TRBV9 combines with J gene TRBJ1-1; D unclear. The CDR3 spells CASSPNPGTEAFF. The CDR3 nucleotides are TGTGCCAGCAGCCCCAACCCGGGGACTGAAGCTTTCTTT.